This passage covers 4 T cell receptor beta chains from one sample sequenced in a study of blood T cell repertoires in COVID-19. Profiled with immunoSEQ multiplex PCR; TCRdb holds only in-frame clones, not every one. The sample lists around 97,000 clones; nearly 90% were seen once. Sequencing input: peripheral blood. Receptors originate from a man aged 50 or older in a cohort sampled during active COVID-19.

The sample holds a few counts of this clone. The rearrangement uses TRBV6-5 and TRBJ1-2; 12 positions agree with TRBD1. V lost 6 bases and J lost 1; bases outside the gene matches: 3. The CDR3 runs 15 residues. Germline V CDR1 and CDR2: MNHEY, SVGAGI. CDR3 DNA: TGTGCCAGCAGGGGACAGGGGGCGGGTAACTATGGCTACACCTTC. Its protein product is CASRGQGAGNYGYTF.

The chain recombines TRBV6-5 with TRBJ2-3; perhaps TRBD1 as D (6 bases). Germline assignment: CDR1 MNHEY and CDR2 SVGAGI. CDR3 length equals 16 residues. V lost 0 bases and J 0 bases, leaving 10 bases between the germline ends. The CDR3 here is CASSYSRGTSTDTQYF. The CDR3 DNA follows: TGTGCCAGCAGTTACTCCAGGGGTACTAGCACAGATACGCAGTATTTT.

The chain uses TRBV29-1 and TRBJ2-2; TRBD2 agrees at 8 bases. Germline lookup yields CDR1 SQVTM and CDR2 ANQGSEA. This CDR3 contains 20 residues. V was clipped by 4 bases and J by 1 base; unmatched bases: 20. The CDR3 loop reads CSVAPAPAGGTQKNTGELFF. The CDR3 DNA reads TGCAGCGTTGCCCCCGCGCCGGCGGGGGGAACCCAAAAGAACACCGGGGAGCTGTTTTTT.

The CDR3 loop reads CASRETRHTGELFF. Written as DNA, the CDR3 is TGTGCCAGCAGAGAGACTAGGCACACCGGGGAGCTGTTTTTT. V is TRBV7-2 and J is TRBJ2-2, with D perhaps TRBD2 (6 bases). V was shortened by 6 bases and J by 3 bases, with 11 bases between the two germline ends. CDR1 is SGHTA, CDR2 FQGNSA, per germline. The CDR3 runs 14 residues.